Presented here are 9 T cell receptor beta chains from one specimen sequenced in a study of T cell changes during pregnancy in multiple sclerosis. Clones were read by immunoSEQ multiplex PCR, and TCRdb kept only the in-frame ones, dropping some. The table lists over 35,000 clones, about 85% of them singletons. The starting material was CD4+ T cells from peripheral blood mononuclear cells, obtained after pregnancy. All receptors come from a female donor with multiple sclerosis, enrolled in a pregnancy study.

Here the CDR3 reads CASSITLGEFYEQYF. The CDR3 region has the DNA TGTGCCAGTAGTATAACTCTTGGGGAGTTCTACGAGCAGTACTTC. The gene calls are TRBV19 and TRBJ2-7; perhaps TRBD2 as D (5 bases). CDR1 is LNHDA, CDR2 SQIVND, per germline (reference sequence). V gave up 2 bases and J gave up 3 bases, with 14 bases separating them. This CDR3 comprises 15 residues.

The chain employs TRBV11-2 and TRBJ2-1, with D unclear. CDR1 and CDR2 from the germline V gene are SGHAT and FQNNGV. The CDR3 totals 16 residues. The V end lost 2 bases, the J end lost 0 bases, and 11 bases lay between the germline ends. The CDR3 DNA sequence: TGTGCCAGCAGCTTAAGCCTCTACCGCTCCTACAATGAGCAGTTCTTC. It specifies CASSLSLYRSYNEQFF.

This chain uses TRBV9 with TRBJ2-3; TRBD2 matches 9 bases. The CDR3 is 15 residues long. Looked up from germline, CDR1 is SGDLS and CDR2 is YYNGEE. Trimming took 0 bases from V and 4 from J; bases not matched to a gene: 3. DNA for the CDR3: TGTGCCAGCAGCGTAGAGAGCGGGGGGCCAGATACGCAGTATTTT. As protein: CASSVESGGPDTQYF. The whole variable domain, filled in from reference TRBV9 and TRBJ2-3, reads DSGVTQTPKHLITATGQRVTLRCSPRSGDLSVYWYQQSLDQGLQFLIQYYNGEERAKGNILERFSAQQFPDLHSELNLSSLELGDSALYFCASSVESGGPDTQYFGPGTRLTVL.

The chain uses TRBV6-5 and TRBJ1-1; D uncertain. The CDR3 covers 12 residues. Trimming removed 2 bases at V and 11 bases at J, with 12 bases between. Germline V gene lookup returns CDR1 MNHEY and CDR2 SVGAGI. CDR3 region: CASSYEGQRAFF. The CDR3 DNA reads TGTGCCAGCAGTTACGAGGGCCAGCGGGCTTTCTTT.

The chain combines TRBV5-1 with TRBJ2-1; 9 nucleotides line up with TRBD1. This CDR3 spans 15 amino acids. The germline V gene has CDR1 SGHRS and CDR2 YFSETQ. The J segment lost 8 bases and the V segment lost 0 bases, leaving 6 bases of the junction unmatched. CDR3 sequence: CASSLVGQGFDEQFF. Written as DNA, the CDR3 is TGCGCCAGCAGCTTGGTCGGACAGGGGTTCGATGAGCAGTTCTTC.

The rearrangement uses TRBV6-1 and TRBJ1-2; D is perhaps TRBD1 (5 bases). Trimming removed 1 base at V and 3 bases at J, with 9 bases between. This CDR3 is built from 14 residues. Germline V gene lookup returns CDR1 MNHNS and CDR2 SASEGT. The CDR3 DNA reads TGTGCCAGCAGTGAAGATCAGGGATACTATGGCTACACCTTC. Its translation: CASSEDQGYYGYTF.

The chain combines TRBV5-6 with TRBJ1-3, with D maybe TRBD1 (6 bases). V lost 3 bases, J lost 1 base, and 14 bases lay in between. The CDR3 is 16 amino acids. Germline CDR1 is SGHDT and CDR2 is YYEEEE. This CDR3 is CASSSVQGLSGNTIYF. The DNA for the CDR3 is TGTGCCAGCAGCTCAGTACAGGGTTTGTCTGGAAACACCATATATTTT.

The DNA of the CDR3 is TGCGCCAGCAGCCGTGGGACAAGCTCCTACGAGCAGTACTTC. This sequence encodes CASSRGTSSYEQYF. The chain joins TRBV4-1 to TRBJ2-7; D might be TRBD1 (6 bases). Germline CDR1 is MGHRA and CDR2 is YSYEKL. The CDR3 loop spans 14 amino acids. V was pared by 4 bases and J by 0 bases, with 10 bases between.

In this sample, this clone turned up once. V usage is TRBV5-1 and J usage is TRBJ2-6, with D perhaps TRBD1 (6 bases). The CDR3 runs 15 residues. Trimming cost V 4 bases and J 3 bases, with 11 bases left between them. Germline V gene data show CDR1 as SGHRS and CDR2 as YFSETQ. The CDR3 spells CASSPGQLGANVLTF. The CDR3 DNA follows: TGCGCCAGCAGCCCCGGACAGCTTGGGGCCAACGTCCTGACTTTC.